The 29 T cell receptor beta chains presented below share a single source sample, sequenced in a study of identifying expanded T cells in peripheral blood. TCRdb keeps only in-frame clones here, not all; method: immunoSEQ multiplex PCR. Of 55,000 to 60,000 clones listed, approximately 89% are singletons. Sequencing input: blood. Source of these receptors: a person between 18 and 75 years old in good health.

The count of this clone is one. The chain is built from TRBV7-2 and TRBJ2-7; 11 bases match TRBD2. The CDR3 has 14 amino acids. Germline CDR1 reads SGHTA; CDR2 reads FQGNSA. V was pared by 5 bases and J by 4 bases, with 4 bases of the junction left unmatched. The CDR3 reads CASSRLAGPYEQYF. Written as DNA, the CDR3 is TGTGCCAGCAGCCGACTAGCGGGACCTTACGAGCAGTACTTC.

This chain links TRBV30 with TRBJ1-1; D is unclear. Germline V CDR1 and CDR2: GTSNPN, SVGIG (reference sequence). The V and J ends lost 4 bases and 3 bases respectively, with 12 bases between them. This CDR3 is built from 13 residues. Here the CDR3 reads CAWTGSMDTEAFF. CDR3 coding DNA: TGTGCCTGGACTGGTTCGATGGACACTGAAGCTTTCTTT.

The chain joins TRBV6-1 to TRBJ2-3, with 7 bases identical to TRBD2. The ends lost 7 bases at V and 3 bases at J; junction bases unmatched: 7. CDR1 is MNHNS and CDR2 is SASEGT in the germline V gene. This CDR3 is 14 amino acids long. The CDR3 here is CASKREGETDTQYF. CDR3 in DNA: TGTGCCAGCAAGCGGGAAGGTGAGACAGATACGCAGTATTTT.

This chain joins TRBV19 and TRBJ2-3; TRBD1 or TRBD2 may be the D gene (5 bases each). Trimming took off 0 bases at V and 5 bases at J, with 9 bases between the two ends. Germline V gene data show CDR1 as LNHDA and CDR2 as SQIVND (reference sequence). The CDR3 is made up of 14 amino acids. The CDR3: CASSIDPRGDTQYF. The CDR3 DNA sequence: TGTGCCAGTAGTATAGACCCGAGGGGAGATACGCAGTATTTT.

This chain joins TRBV21-1 and TRBJ2-7. TRBV21-1 is annotated as a pseudogene. The CDR3 covers 11 residues. CDR3 sequence: CASSKSPEQYF. The CDR3 DNA follows: TGTGCCAGCAGCAAATCCCCCGAGCAGTACTTC.

The rearrangement joins TRBV9 to TRBJ2-7; possible D gene TRBD2, 5 bases. The CDR3 covers 13 residues. V was shortened by 0 bases and J by 4 bases, with 8 bases between the two germline ends. Germline CDR1 SGDLS, CDR2 YYNGEE. CDR3 region: CASSVAGDYEQYF. The CDR3 DNA reads TGTGCCAGCAGCGTAGCCGGGGATTACGAGCAGTACTTC.

The rearrangement joins TRBV5-1 to TRBJ1-6, with D tentatively TRBD1 (6 bases). Trimming cost V 1 base and J 7 bases, with 12 bases left between them. The CDR3 sequence is 15 residues long. Germline V gene data show CDR1 as SGHRS and CDR2 as YFSETQ. CDR3 bases: TGCGCCAGCAGCTTGATGGGGGCTCTCAATTCACCCCTCCACTTT. Its translation is CASSLMGALNSPLHF.

This clone was seen only a few times. The rearrangement joins TRBV9 to TRBJ2-5; no reliable D call. V lost 4 bases and J lost 1, with 14 bases in between. The CDR3 is 15 residues long. The germline gives CDR1 SGDLS, CDR2 YYNGEE. The CDR3: CASSPQDGSQETQYF. The CDR3 nucleotides read TGTGCCAGCAGCCCCCAGGACGGCAGCCAAGAGACCCAGTACTTC.

The rearrangement joins TRBV11-1 to TRBJ2-7, with TRBD2 matching over 8 bases. Germline V gene data show CDR1 as SGHAT and CDR2 as FQDESV (reference sequence). The CDR3 loop spans 15 amino acids. The V segment lost 2 bases and the J segment 2 bases; nucleotides outside the gene matches: 5. The CDR3 bases are TGTGCCAGCAGCTTATCATCGGGAGGGCCCTACGAGCAGTACTTC. Its protein product is CASSLSSGGPYEQYF.

The genes are TRBV6-6 and TRBJ2-1; possible D gene TRBD1, 5 bases. The germline gives CDR1 MNHNY, CDR2 SVGAGI (reference sequence). The CDR3 covers 13 residues. V gave up 7 bases and J gave up 7 bases, with 14 bases separating them. The chain's CDR3 is CASIQQGGNEQFF. The CDR3 nucleotides read TGTGCCAGCATCCAGCAGGGTGGTAATGAGCAGTTCTTC.

The chain uses TRBV4-1 and TRBJ1-2; no reliable D call. The CDR3 covers 15 residues. V shed 1 base and J shed 3 bases, with 12 bases lying between them. From germline, CDR1 is MGHRA and CDR2 YSYEKL. This CDR3 reads CASSQVVPLDYGYTF. As DNA, the CDR3 is TGCGCCAGCAGCCAAGTCGTTCCCCTGGACTATGGCTACACCTTC.

This clone was observed a single time. The chain employs TRBV11-2 and TRBJ2-5; 10 bases fit TRBD2. The CDR3 runs to 14 residues. J gave up 0 bases and V 8 bases, and 3 bases lay outside the gene matches. Germline assignment: CDR1 SGHAT and CDR2 FQNNGV. The CDR3 nucleotides read TGTGCCAGCGGAGCGGGGGGGCACCAAGAGACCCAGTACTTC. Amino acids: CASGAGGHQETQYF.

The chain recombines TRBV5-4 with TRBJ2-5, with D perhaps matching TRBD1 (7 bases). From germline, CDR1 is SGHNT and CDR2 YYREEE (reference sequence). The CDR3 is made up of 14 amino acids. The germline V and J ends were trimmed by 5 bases and 3 bases, with 14 bases remaining between them. The DNA of the CDR3 is TGTGCCAGCAGTCTGGCGGGGACAGAAGAGACCCAGTACTTC. This encodes CASSLAGTEETQYF.

This rearrangement joins TRBV13 to TRBJ1-1; 7 bases fit TRBD1. The J segment lost 1 base and the V segment lost 2 bases, leaving 1 base of the junction unmatched. The CDR3 contains 14 residues. Germline CDR1 reads PRHDT; CDR2 reads FYEKMQ (reference sequence). CDR3 DNA sequence: TGTGCCAGCAGCTTATGGACAGGGAACACTGAAGCTTTCTTT. Translation: CASSLWTGNTEAFF.

The chain has TRBV4-3 and TRBJ1-4; D may be TRBD1 (5 bases). The CDR3 has 18 residues. V was cut by 0 bases and J by 0 bases, with 14 bases left in between. The germline V gene has CDR1 LGHNA and CDR2 YSLEER. CDR3 coding DNA: TGCGCCAGCAGCCAAGATGGGGCGCCTAGTGCAACTAATGAAAAACTGTTTTTT. As protein: CASSQDGAPSATNEKLFF.

This clone was seen a few times. The CDR3 region is CASSVAPRPADTQYF. CDR3 bases: TGTGCCAGCAGCGTAGCCCCTAGACCTGCAGATACGCAGTATTTT. This chain links TRBV9 with TRBJ2-3; no clear D. This CDR3 spans 15 amino acids. Germline CDR1 SGDLS, CDR2 YYNGEE. V shed 0 bases and J shed 4 bases, with 12 bases lying between them.

The chain has TRBV4-1 and TRBJ1-2, with 9 bases lining up with TRBD1. CDR1 is MGHRA, CDR2 YSYEKL, per germline. This CDR3 spans 16 amino acids. V shed 4 bases, J shed 5 bases, and the junction held 11 bases outside the gene matches. The CDR3 sequence: CASSPREQGAGYGYTF. DNA for the CDR3: TGCGCCAGCAGCCCGAGGGAACAGGGGGCGGGGTATGGCTACACCTTC.

The V call is TRBV7-8, the J call TRBJ2-1; TRBD1 aligns across 10 bases. V was clipped by 8 bases and J by 8 bases; unmatched bases: 12. The CDR3 extends over 15 amino acids. CDR1 is SGHVS and CDR2 is FQNEAQ in the germline V gene. The chain's CDR3 is CASSPGQGNWDEQFF. CDR3 coding DNA: TGTGCCAGCTCTCCGGGACAGGGGAATTGGGATGAGCAGTTCTTC.

The V call is TRBV9, the J call TRBJ2-6, with 7 bases fitting TRBD1. CDR1 is SGDLS and CDR2 is YYNGEE in the germline V gene. With V trimmed by 0 bases and J by 0 bases, 0 bases remained unmatched. The CDR3 is 16 amino acids. CDR3 nucleotide sequence: TGTGCCAGCAGCGTAGCAGGGGGCTCTGGGGCCAACGTCCTGACTTTC. Its translation is CASSVAGGSGANVLTF.

The V call is TRBV5-5, the J call TRBJ2-7; D might be TRBD2 (5 bases). CDR1 and CDR2 (germline): SGHKS, YYEKEE (reference sequence). The germline V and J ends were trimmed by 4 bases and 4 bases, with 15 bases remaining between them. CDR3 length equals 14 residues. The CDR3 DNA sequence: TGTGCCAGCAGCCCTTTGAGAGGGAGATACGAGCAGTACTTC. Amino acid sequence: CASSPLRGRYEQYF.

The chain recombines TRBV7-2 with TRBJ2-1; D gene ambiguous. Germline lookup yields CDR1 SGHTA and CDR2 FQGNSA. There are 15 residues in the CDR3. Deletions cut 1 base from V and 4 bases from J, with 11 bases between. DNA for the CDR3: TGTGCCAGCAGCTTAGAGGTCAACACGTACAATGAGCAGTTCTTC. Its protein product is CASSLEVNTYNEQFF.

This chain joins TRBV7-9 and TRBJ2-7; D call uncertain. Trimming left V 2 bases short and J 4 bases short, with 6 bases between. The CDR3 sequence is 12 residues long. Germline V lookup: CDR1 SEHNR, CDR2 FQNEAQ (reference sequence). This chain's CDR3 is CASSLILYEQYF. CDR3 nucleotides: TGTGCCAGCAGCTTAATTCTGTACGAGCAGTACTTC.

The table lists this clone with a few counts. The rearrangement links TRBV30 to TRBJ1-2, with 7 bases aligning to TRBD1. This CDR3 has 13 amino acids. Trimming removed 2 bases from V and 6 bases from J; junction bases left unmatched: 6. Per the germline V gene, CDR1 is GTSNPN and CDR2 is SVGIG (reference sequence). The CDR3, as DNA: TGTGCCTGGAGTTCAGGGGGTATAGATGGCTACACCTTC. Protein sequence: CAWSSGGIDGYTF.

This chain connects TRBV28 to TRBJ1-3; tentative D call: TRBD1 (6 bases). The V and J ends lost 5 bases and 0 bases respectively, with 14 bases between them. Germline lookup yields CDR1 MDHEN and CDR2 SYDVKM. This CDR3 comprises 16 residues. CDR3 loop: CASSHNGQNSGNTIYF. CDR3 in DNA: TGTGCCAGCAGTCACAACGGACAGAACTCTGGAAACACCATATATTTT.

The V gene is TRBV2, the J gene TRBJ2-7; possible D gene TRBD2, 6 bases. CDR1 and CDR2 (germline): SNHLY, FYNNEI. The CDR3 sequence is 12 residues long. The V end was cut by 5 bases, the J end by 4 bases, with 9 bases between. The CDR3 here is CASSRERYEQYF. The DNA for the CDR3 is TGTGCCAGCAGTCGGGAGCGATACGAGCAGTACTTC.

The rearrangement uses TRBV2 and TRBJ1-3; no reliable D call. The CDR3 is made up of 14 amino acids. Trimming removed 2 bases at V and 1 base at J, with 6 bases between. Per the germline V gene, CDR1 is SNHLY and CDR2 is FYNNEI. In nucleotides, the CDR3 is TGTGCCAGCAGTGAACACGCGTCTGGAAACACCATATATTTT. The encoded protein is CASSEHASGNTIYF.

J is TRBJ1-2 and V is TRBV14; D gene ambiguous. Trimming removed 2 bases at V and 0 bases at J, with 4 bases between. The CDR3 covers 13 residues. Germline V gene sequence: CDR1 SGHDN, CDR2 FVKESK. CDR3 coding DNA: TGTGCCAGCAGCCAACAGACTAACTATGGCTACACCTTC. It encodes CASSQQTNYGYTF. Looking up the rest from reference TRBV14 and TRBJ1-2 gives the full variable domain: EAGVTQFPSHSVIEKGQTVTLRCDPISGHDNLYWYRRVMGKEIKFLLHFVKESKQDESGMPNNRFLAERTGGTYSTLKVQPAELEDSGVYFCASSQQTNYGYTFGSGTRLTVV.

This chain connects TRBV6-5 to TRBJ1-1, with 8 bases aligning to TRBD1. J lost 6 bases, V lost 0 bases, and 3 bases had no gene match. Germline CDR1 is MNHEY and CDR2 is SVGAGI. This CDR3 contains 14 residues. CDR3 nucleotide sequence: TGTGCCAGCAGTTACTCAACAGGGGGAGCTGAAGCTTTCTTT. The encoded protein is CASSYSTGGAEAFF.

The chain is built from TRBV5-6 and TRBJ1-1; 11 nucleotides agree with TRBD1. V trimming: 4 bases; J trimming: 4 bases; junction bases outside the gene matches: 12. Looked up from germline, CDR1 is SGHDT and CDR2 is YYEEEE. The length of the CDR3 is 17 residues. CDR3 protein: CASSITGTGGRVTEAFF. The DNA of the CDR3 is TGTGCCAGCAGCATAACCGGGACAGGGGGGAGAGTCACTGAAGCTTTCTTT.